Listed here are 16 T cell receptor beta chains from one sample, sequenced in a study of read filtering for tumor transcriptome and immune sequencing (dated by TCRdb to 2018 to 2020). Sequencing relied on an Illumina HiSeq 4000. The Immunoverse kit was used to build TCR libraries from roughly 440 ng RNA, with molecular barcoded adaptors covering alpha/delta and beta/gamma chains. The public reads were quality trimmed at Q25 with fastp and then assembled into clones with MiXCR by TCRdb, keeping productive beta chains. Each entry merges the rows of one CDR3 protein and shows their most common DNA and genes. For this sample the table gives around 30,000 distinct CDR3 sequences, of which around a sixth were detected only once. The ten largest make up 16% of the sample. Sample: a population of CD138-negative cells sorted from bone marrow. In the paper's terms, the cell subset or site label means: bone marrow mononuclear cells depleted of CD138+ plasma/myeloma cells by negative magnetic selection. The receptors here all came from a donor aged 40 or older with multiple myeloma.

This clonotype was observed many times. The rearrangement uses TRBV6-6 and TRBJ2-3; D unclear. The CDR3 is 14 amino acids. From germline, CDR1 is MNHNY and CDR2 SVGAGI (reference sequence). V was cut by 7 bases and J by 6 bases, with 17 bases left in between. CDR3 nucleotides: TGTGCCAGCAAATCGGGCCAAAGGTCCGATACGCAGTATTTT. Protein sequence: CASKSGQRSDTQYF.

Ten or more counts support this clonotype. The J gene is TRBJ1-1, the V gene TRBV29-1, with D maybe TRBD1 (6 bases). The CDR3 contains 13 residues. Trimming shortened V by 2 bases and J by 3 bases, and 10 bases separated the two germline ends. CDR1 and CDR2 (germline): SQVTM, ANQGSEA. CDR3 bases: TGCAGCGTTGAACCCGGGACACACACTGAAGCTTTCTTT. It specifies CSVEPGTHTEAFF. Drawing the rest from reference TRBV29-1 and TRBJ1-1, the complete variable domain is SAVISQKPSRDICQRGTSLTIQCQVDSQVTMMFWYRQQPGQSLTLIATANQGSEATYESGFVIDKFPISRPNLTFSTLTVSNMSPEDSSIYLCSVEPGTHTEAFFGQGTRLTVV.

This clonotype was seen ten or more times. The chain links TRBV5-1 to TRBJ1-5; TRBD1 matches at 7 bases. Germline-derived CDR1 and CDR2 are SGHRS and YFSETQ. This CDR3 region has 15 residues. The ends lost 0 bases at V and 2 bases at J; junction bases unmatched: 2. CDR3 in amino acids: CASSLVTGGNQPQHF. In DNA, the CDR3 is TGCGCCAGCAGCTTGGTAACAGGGGGCAATCAGCCCCAGCATTTT.

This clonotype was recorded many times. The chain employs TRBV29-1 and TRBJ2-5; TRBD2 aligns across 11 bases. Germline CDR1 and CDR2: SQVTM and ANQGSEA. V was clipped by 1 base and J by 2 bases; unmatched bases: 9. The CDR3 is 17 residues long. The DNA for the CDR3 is TGCAGCGTTGAAGCCCGGAGACTAGCGGGGACGCAAGAGACCCAGTACTTC. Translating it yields CSVEARRLAGTQETQYF.

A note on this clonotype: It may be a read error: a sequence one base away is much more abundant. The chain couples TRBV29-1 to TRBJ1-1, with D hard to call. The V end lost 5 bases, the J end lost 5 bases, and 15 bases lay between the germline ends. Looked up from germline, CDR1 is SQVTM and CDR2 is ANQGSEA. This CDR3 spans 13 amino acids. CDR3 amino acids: CSVLNGVGTEAFF. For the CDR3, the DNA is TGCAGCGTTCTCAACGGGGTCGGTACTGAAGCTTTCTTT.

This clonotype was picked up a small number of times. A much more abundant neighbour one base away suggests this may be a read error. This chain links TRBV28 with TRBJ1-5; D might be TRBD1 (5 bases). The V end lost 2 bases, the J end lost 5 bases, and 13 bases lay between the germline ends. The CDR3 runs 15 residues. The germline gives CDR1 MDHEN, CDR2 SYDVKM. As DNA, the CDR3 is TGTGCCAGCAGTTTACGGCGGGGGTTTCATCAGCCCCAGCATTTT. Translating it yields CASSLRRGFHQPQHF.

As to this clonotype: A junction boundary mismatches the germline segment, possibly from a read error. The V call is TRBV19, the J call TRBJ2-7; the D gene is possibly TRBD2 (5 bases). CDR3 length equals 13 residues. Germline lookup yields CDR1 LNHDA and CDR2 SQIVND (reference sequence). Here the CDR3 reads CASAKRTGYERYF. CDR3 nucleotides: TGTGCCAGTGCGAAACGGACTGGCTACGAGCGGTACTTC.

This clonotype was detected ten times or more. Written as DNA, the CDR3 is TGCGCCAGCAGCCAAGAAGGTCCTGCTAGAGAAGCTTTCTTT. Its protein product is CASSQEGPAREAFF. The chain joins TRBV4-1 to TRBJ1-1; D remains ambiguous. Per the germline V gene, CDR1 is MGHRA and CDR2 is YSYEKL. V was trimmed by 0 bases and J by 8 bases, leaving 13 bases between them. The CDR3 runs to 14 residues.

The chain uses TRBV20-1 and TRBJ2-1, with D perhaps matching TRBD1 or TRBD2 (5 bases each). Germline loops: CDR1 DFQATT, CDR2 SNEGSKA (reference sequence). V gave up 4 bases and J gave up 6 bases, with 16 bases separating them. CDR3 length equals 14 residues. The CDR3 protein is CSAMSGPGINEQFF. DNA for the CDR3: TGCAGTGCTATGTCGGGACCGGGGATCAATGAGCAGTTCTTC.

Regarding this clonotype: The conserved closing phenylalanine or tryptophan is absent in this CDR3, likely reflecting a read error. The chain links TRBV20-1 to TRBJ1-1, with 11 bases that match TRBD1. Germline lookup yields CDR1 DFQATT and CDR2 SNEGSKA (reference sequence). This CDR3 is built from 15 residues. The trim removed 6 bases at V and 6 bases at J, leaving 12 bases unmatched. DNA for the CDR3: TGCAGTGCCAGAAGGACAGGGGGCCCGTACCCTGAAGCTTTCCTT. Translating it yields CSARRTGGPYPEAFL.

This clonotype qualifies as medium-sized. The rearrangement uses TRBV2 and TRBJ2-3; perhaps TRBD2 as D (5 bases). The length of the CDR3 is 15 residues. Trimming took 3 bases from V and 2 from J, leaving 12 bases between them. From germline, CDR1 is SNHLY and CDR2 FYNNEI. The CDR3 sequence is CASSDPGIYTDTQYF. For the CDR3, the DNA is TGTGCCAGCAGTGATCCGGGAATCTACACAGATACGCAGTATTTT.

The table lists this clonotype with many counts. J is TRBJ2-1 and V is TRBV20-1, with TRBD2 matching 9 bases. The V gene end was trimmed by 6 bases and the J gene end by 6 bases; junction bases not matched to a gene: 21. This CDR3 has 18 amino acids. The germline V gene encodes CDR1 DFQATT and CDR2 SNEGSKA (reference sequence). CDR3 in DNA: TGCAGTGCCCCCCGGCGTCGATTAGGGGCGGGGGGGCTCAATGAGCAGTTCTTC. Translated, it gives CSAPRRRLGAGGLNEQFF.

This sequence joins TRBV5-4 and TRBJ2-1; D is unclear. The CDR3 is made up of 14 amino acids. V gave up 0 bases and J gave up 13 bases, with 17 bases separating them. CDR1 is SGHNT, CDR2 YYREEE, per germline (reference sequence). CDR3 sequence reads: CASSLVEPGPDQFF. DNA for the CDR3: TGTGCCAGCAGCTTGGTTGAGCCGGGTCCTGATCAGTTCTTC.

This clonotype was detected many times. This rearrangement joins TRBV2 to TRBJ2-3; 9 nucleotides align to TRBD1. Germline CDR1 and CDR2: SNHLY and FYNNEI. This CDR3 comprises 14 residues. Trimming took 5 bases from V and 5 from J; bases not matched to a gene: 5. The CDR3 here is CASSSGTGRDTQYF. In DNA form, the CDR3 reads TGTGCCAGCAGTTCCGGGACAGGGAGAGATACGCAGTATTTT.

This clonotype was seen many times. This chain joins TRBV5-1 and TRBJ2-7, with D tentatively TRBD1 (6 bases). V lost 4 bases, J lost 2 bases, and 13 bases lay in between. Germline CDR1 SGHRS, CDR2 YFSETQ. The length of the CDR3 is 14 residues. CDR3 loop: CASSPGHFTYEQYF. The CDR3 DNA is TGCGCCAGCAGCCCGGGACATTTCACCTACGAGCAGTACTTC.

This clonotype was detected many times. The CDR3: CASSHPTADRGRSPLHF. The CDR3 DNA reads TGCGCCAGCAGCCACCCTACCGCGGACAGGGGAAGATCACCCCTCCACTTT. This chain uses TRBV4-1 with TRBJ1-6; 9 bases are shared with TRBD1. This CDR3 is built from 17 residues. V was pared by 3 bases and J by 10 bases, with 13 bases of the junction left unmatched. The germline V gene encodes CDR1 MGHRA and CDR2 YSYEKL.